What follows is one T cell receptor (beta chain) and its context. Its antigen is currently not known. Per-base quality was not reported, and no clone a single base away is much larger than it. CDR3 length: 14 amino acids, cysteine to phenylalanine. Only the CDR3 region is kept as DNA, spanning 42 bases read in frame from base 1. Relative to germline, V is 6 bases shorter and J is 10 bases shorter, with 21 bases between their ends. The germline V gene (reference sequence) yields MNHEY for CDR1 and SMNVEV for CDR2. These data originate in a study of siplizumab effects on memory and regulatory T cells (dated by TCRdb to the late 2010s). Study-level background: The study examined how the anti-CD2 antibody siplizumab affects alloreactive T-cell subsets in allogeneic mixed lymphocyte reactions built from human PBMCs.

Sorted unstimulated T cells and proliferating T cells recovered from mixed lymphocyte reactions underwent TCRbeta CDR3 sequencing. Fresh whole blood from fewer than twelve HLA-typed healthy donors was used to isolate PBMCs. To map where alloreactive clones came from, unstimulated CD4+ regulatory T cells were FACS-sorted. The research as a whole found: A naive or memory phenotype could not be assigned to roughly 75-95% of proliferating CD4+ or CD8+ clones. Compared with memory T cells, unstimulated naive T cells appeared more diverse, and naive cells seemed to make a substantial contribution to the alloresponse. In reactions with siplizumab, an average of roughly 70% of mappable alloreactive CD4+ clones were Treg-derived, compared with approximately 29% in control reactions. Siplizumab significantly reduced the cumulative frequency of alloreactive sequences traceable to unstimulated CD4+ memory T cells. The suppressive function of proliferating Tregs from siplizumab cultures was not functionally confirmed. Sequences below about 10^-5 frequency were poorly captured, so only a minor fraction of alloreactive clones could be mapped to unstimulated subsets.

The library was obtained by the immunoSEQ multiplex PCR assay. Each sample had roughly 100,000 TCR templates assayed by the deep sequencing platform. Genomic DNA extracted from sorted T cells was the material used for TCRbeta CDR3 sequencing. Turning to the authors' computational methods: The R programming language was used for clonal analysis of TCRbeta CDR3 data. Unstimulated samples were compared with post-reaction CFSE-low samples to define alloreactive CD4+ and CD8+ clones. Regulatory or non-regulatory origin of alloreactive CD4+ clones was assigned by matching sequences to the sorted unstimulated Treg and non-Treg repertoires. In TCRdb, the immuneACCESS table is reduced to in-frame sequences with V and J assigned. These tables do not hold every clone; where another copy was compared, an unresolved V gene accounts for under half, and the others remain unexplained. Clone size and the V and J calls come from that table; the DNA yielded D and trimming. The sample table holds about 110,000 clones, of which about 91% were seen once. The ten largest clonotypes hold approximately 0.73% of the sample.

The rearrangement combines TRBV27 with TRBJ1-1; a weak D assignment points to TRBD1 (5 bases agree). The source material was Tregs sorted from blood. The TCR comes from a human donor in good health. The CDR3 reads CASSFEGARLPAFF. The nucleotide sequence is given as TGTGCCAGCAGCTTTGAAGGGGCGAGACTACCAGCTTTCTTT.